The rows below give T cell receptor beta chains drawn from one sample of a study of T-cell reconstitution after alpha-beta-depleted transplantation in children. MiXCR was run by TCRdb on the PCR reads, yielding one entry per CDR3 protein. This table holds some 200,000 distinct CDR3 sequences, 8% to 10% found once. This specimen was PBMCs from the stem cell graft donor, taken from the stem cell graft. The source is a human donor who donated a stem cell graft to a child with acute lymphoblastic leukemia. The CDR3 runs from the conserved cysteine through the conserved F or W. Fields, in order: V gene, clone size, J gene, D gene, CDR3 protein, CDR3 DNA. A D gene is named only where the DNA matches it firmly. Size tells how often a clone was seen (once, few, many) or the class of an expanded clone, and some rows leave it out.

>TRBV3-1|many|TRBJ2-1|TRBD2
CASSRLAGGNNEQFF
TGTGCCAGCAGCCGACTAGCGGGGGGGAACAATGAGCAGTTCTTC
>TRBV28|few|TRBJ2-2|TRBD1
CASSVPGQGTGELFF
TGTGCCAGCAGCGTCCCGGGACAGGGGACCGGGGAGCTGTTTTTT
>TRBV10-3|many|TRBJ2-7|-
CAISVSDEQYF
TGTGCCATCAGCGTTTCCGACGAGCAGTACTTC
>TRBV7-8|-|TRBJ1-1|TRBD1
CASSLAQGFSEAFF
TGTGCCAGCAGCTTAGCACAGGGGTTCTCTGAAGCTTTCTTT
>TRBV25-1|-|TRBJ1-5|-
CASSESDSISQPQHF
TGTGCCAGCAGTGAGTCGGACAGTATCTCTCAGCCCCAGCATTTT
>TRBV12-3/TRBV12-4|-|TRBJ1-2|TRBD1
CASRFSGTGANYGYTF
TGTGCCAGCAGGTTTTCCGGGACAGGGGCTAACTATGGCTACACCTTC
>TRBV20-1|many|TRBJ1-2|TRBD1
CSAREGQGAPWNGYTF
TGCAGTGCTAGAGAGGGACAGGGGGCGCCTTGGAATGGCTACACCTTC
>TRBV19|few|TRBJ2-2|-
CASSIIGAGELFF
TGTGCCAGTAGTATCATCGGTGCCGGGGAGCTGTTTTTT
>TRBV10-2|many|TRBJ2-2|TRBD1
CASTTLTGAGELFF
TGCGCCAGCACCACACTGACAGGGGCCGGGGAGCTGTTTTTT
>TRBV6-2/TRBV6-3|-|TRBJ1-5|-
CASSDRTGISNQPQHF
TGTGCCAGCAGTGACCGCACAGGGATTAGCAATCAGCCCCAGCATTTT
>TRBV29-1|many|TRBJ2-3|-
CSVGTADTQYF
TGCAGCGTTGGGACAGCAGATACGCAGTATTTT